This T cell receptor (delta chain) was obtained from a study of gamma-delta T cells after stem cell transplantation. This clone was seen a few times. At one end the junction does not follow the germline gene, possibly because of a read error. TCRdb called clones anew from the RT-PCR reads with CATT. The sample shows approximately 1,300 delta-chain clones, around 5.1% of them seen only once. The CDR3 spans 17 residues. CDR1 GEAIGNYY and CDR2 EKD come from the germline V gene. The sequence came from a human donor. It is not recorded whose cells these are; they may come from a transplant donor. Sequencing was performed on gamma-delta T cells. The chain carries TRDV2 and TRDJ1; 9 nucleotides match TRDD3. This CDR3 reads CACDRPGDTGNTDKLIF. CDR3 sequence (DNA): TGTGCCTGTGATAGACCGGGGGATACCGGGAACACAGATAAACTCATCTTT.